Below, one T cell receptor beta chain is given with its context. As yet, its antigen is unknown. The data belong to a study of shared clonotypes between healthy human individuals. Study information: Each donor's CD4 naive and CD4 memory cells filled three plates apiece, CD8 naive two, and CD8 memory one.

Naivety among CD8 cells was defined by CD45RO negativity and positive CCR7 selection, thereby excluding terminally differentiated effector memory CD45RA+ cells. Only in-frame clones appear in the TCRdb table, and some are missing; sequencing was by immunoSEQ multiplex PCR. Among around 700,000 clones listed, under 95% were seen once. Overall study results and limits: Genetic and exposure-history diversity was limited by the small donor number.

This sequence originates from a man aged 30-40 years in good health. The sequenced sample was naive CD8+ T cells sorted from blood.

CDR3: CASSSPRADSRANNEQFF. For the CDR3, the DNA is TGTGCCAGCAGTTCTCCGCGGGCGGACTCCCGAGCGAACAATGAGCAGTTCTTC. The chain couples TRBV28 to TRBJ2-1, with D perhaps TRBD2 (5 bases). The CDR3 is made up of 18 amino acids. The V gene lost 4 bases and the J gene lost 5 bases, with 24 bases spanning the gap. Germline V gene lookup returns CDR1 MDHEN and CDR2 SYDVKM. The full variable domain, with the rest looked up from reference TRBV28 and TRBJ2-1, is DVKVTQSSRYLVKRTGEKVFLECVQDMDHENMFWYRQDPGLGLRLIYFSYDVKMKEKGDIPEGYSVSREKKERFSLILESASTNQTSMYLCASSSPRADSRANNEQFFGPGTRLTVL.